These 12 T cell receptor beta chains were all obtained from the same sample, sequenced in a study of shared clonotypes between healthy human individuals. The table came from immunoSEQ multiplex PCR; TCRdb's copy has only in-frame clones and leaves some out. The table has under 1,900,000 clones, less than 99% seen once; the top ten hold about 0.4%. The source material was naive CD4+ T cells sorted from blood. As to subset: CD45RA+ positively selected. These receptors were obtained from a man younger than 45 in good health.

The chain employs TRBV6-1 and TRBJ1-1; no firm D call. Germline V CDR1 and CDR2: MNHNS, SASEGT. V was trimmed by 1 base and J by 4 bases, leaving 7 bases between them. The length of the CDR3 is 13 residues. The CDR3 nucleotides read TGTGCCAGCAGTGAAGTCTGGGGCACTGAAGCTTTCTTT. Its translation: CASSEVWGTEAFF.

The chain combines TRBV7-8 with TRBJ2-1, with D uncertain. The CDR3 is made up of 17 amino acids. The V gene lost 0 bases and the J gene lost 5 bases, with 17 bases spanning the gap. Germline values: CDR1 SGHVS, CDR2 FQNEAQ. CDR3 in DNA: TGTGCCAGCAGCTTAGCGGCCGGTGCTTATTTTAACAATGAGCAGTTCTTC. As protein: CASSLAAGAYFNNEQFF. The whole variable domain, remainder taken from reference TRBV7-8 and TRBJ2-1, is GAGVSQSPRYKVAKRGQDVALRCDPISGHVSLFWYQQALGQGPEFLTYFQNEAQLDKSGLPSDRFFAERPEGSVSTLKIQRTQQEDSAVYLCASSLAAGAYFNNEQFFGPGTRLTVL.

The chain has TRBV28 and TRBJ2-2, with a possible D match to TRBD2 (7 bases). V was shortened by 10 bases and J by 2 bases, with 14 bases between the two germline ends. The CDR3 has 14 residues. CDR1 and CDR2 from the germline V gene are MDHEN and SYDVKM. In nucleotides, the CDR3 is TGTGCCACCCAGAGGGGGGGAAACACCGGGGAGCTGTTTTTT. Residues: CATQRGGNTGELFF.

This CDR3 reads CSASGMRKAFF. Here the CDR3 DNA reads TGCAGTGCTAGCGGGATGCGGAAAGCTTTCTTT. The genes are TRBV20-1 and TRBJ1-1; D gene unclear. This CDR3 region has 11 residues. CDR1 and CDR2 (germline): DFQATT, SNEGSKA (reference sequence). V was trimmed by 3 bases and J by 9 bases, leaving 11 bases between them.

This sequence joins TRBV27 and TRBJ2-5; 7 bases are a match to TRBD1. Germline V gene sequence: CDR1 MNHEY, CDR2 SMNVEV (reference sequence). The CDR3 loop spans 16 amino acids. J lost 5 bases, V lost 7 bases, and 16 bases had no gene match. CDR3 loop: CASTPITGVGMETQYF. CDR3 in DNA: TGTGCCAGCACCCCCATAACAGGGGTCGGAATGGAGACCCAGTACTTC.

The chain has TRBV7-9 and TRBJ2-5, with D hard to call. CDR3 length: 15 residues. CDR1 and CDR2 (germline): SEHNR, FQNEAQ (reference sequence). Trimming left V 1 base short and J 5 bases short, with 14 bases between. DNA for the CDR3: TGTGCCAGCAGCTTAGGGCCGCGATTGAGTGAGACCCAGTACTTC. It yields the protein CASSLGPRLSETQYF.

This chain links TRBV6-5 with TRBJ1-2; D not certain. This CDR3 is built from 13 residues. The germline V gene has CDR1 MNHEY and CDR2 SVGAGI. V was shortened by 5 bases and J by 7 bases, with 14 bases between the two germline ends. The CDR3 DNA sequence: TGTGCCAGCAGTAACGGGAAGTCGGGTGGCTACACCTTC. This encodes CASSNGKSGGYTF.

This sequence joins TRBV18 and TRBJ2-5; TRBD1 matches at 8 bases. The CDR3 is made up of 16 amino acids. V shed 0 bases, J shed 6 bases, and the junction held 9 bases outside the gene matches. Germline-derived CDR1 and CDR2 are KGHSH and LQKENI. DNA of the CDR3: TGTGCCAGCTCACCACCGATGACAGGGGAACTAAAGACCCAGTACTTC. Translated: CASSPPMTGELKTQYF.

The genes are TRBV11-2 and TRBJ2-5; 8 positions agree with TRBD1. Germline-derived CDR1 and CDR2 are SGHAT and FQNNGV. The CDR3 totals 16 residues. The trim removed 3 bases at V and 2 bases at J, leaving 8 bases unmatched. The DNA of the CDR3 is TGTGCCAGCAGCTTCGGACAGGGAGGAATACAAGAGACCCAGTACTTC. It translates to CASSFGQGGIQETQYF.

V gene TRBV5-4 combines with J gene TRBJ2-7; 7 bases are a match to TRBD1. The germline CDR1 and CDR2 sequences are SGHNT and YYREEE (reference sequence). CDR3 size: 15 residues. V lost 5 bases to trimming and J lost 6 bases; unmatched junction nucleotides: 14. The CDR3 DNA reads TGTGCCAGCAGGTTGCTCGGGGACAGAGCCTCCGAGCAGTACTTC. Translating it yields CASRLLGDRASEQYF.

In this sample, this clone turned up a few times. Additional DNA sequences in this sample encode the identical CDR3. The genes are TRBV4-3 and TRBJ2-3; no clear D. V was shortened by 0 bases and J by 2 bases, with 3 bases between the two germline ends. Germline lookup yields CDR1 LGHNA and CDR2 YSLEER. CDR3 length: 13 amino acids. CDR3 bases: TGCGCCAGCAGCCAAGAGTCCACAGATACGCAGTATTTT. Its translation is CASSQESTDTQYF.

The rearrangement links TRBV23-1 to TRBJ2-3; the match to TRBD1 covers 9 bases. TRBV23-1 is an ORF; its function is uncertain. The CDR3 spans 13 residues. Trimming removed 10 bases from V and 2 bases from J; junction bases left unmatched: 4. The CDR3: CAIGDRDTDTQYF. DNA for the CDR3: TGCGCCATAGGGGACAGGGACACAGATACGCAGTATTTT.